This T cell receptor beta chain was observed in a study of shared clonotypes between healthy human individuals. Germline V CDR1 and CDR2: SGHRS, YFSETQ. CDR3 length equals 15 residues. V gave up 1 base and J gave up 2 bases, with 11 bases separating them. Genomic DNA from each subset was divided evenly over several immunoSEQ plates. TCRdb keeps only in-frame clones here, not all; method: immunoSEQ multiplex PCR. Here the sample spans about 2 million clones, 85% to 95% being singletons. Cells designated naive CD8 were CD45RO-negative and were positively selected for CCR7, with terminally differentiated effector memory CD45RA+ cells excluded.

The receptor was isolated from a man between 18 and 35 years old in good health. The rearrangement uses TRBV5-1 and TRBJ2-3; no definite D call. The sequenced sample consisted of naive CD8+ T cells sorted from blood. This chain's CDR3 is CASSLIGPSTDTQYF. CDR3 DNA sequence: TGCGCCAGCAGCTTGATCGGGCCCTCCACAGATACGCAGTATTTT.